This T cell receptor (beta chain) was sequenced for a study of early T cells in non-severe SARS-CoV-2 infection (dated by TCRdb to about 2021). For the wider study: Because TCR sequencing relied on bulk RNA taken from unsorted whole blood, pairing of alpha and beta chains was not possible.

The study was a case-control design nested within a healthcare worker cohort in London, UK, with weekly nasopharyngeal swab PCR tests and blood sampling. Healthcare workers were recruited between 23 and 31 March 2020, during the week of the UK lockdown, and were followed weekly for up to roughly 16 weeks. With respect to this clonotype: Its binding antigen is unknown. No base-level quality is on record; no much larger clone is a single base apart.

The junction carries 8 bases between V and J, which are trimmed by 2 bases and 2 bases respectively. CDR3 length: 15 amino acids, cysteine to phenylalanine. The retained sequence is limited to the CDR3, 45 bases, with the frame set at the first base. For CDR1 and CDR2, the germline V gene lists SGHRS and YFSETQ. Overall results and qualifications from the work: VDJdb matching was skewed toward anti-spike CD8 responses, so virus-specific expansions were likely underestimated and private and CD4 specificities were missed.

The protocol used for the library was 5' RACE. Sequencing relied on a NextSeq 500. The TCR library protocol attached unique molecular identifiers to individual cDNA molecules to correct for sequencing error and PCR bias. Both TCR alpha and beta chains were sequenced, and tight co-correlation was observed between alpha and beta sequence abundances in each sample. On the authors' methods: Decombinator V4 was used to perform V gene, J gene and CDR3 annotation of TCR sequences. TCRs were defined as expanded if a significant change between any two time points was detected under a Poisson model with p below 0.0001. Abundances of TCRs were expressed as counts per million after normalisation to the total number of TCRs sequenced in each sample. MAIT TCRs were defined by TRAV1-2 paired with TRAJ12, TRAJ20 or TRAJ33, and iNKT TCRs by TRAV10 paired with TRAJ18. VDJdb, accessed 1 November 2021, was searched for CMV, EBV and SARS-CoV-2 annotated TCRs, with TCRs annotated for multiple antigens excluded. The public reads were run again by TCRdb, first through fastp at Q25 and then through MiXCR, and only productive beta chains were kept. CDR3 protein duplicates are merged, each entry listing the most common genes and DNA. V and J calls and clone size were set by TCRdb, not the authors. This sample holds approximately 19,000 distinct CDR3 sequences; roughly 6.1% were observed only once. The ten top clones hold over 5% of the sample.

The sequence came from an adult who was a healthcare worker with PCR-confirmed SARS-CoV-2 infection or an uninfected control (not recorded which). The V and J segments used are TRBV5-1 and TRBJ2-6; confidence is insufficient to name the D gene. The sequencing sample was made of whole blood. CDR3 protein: CASSFEVTGANVLTF. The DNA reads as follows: TGCGCCAGCAGCTTCGAGGTCACTGGGGCCAACGTCCTGACTTTC.